The next 5 T cell receptor beta chains were all read from a single sample in a study of post-analysis software for immune sequencing data. Presence of unique molecular identifiers characterized the TCR beta cDNA libraries. TCRdb reanalysed the PCR reads using MiXCR and keeps one entry per CDR3 protein. This table has around 440,000 distinct CDR3 sequences, over 35% appearing once. Study-level points and caveats: Patients had higher frequencies than controls of five TRBV segments, including TRBV5-6, TRBV5-1 and TRBV20-1.

For these receptors, no antigen is known. Sequencing used blood. The receptors derive from a girl between 5 and 17 years old with multiple sclerosis.

V is TRBV4-2 and J is TRBJ2-1, with a possible D match to TRBD2 (6 bases). Per germline, CDR1 LGHNA and CDR2 YNFKEQ. V lost 0 bases to trimming and J lost 4 bases, with 19 bases between them. The CDR3 sequence is 18 residues long. The CDR3 here is CASSQDILAGPQYNEQFF. The CDR3, as DNA: TGTGCCAGCAGCCAAGATATTCTGGCGGGACCACAATACAATGAGCAGTTCTTC.

This clonotype appeared a few times. The rearrangement links TRBV5-1 to TRBJ2-5; D is uncertain. This CDR3 has 13 residues. The germline gives CDR1 SGHRS, CDR2 YFSETQ. Trimming removed 1 base from V and 2 bases from J, with 6 bases in between. CDR3 region: CASSLLPQETQYF. In nucleotides, the CDR3 is TGCGCCAGCAGCTTGTTACCGCAAGAGACCCAGTACTTC.

This clonotype was found a few times. The V call is TRBV29-1, the J call TRBJ1-2; TRBD1 matches 8 bases. Per germline, CDR1 SQVTM and CDR2 ANQGSEA. This CDR3 is built from 12 residues. V lost 5 bases and J lost 6; bases outside the gene matches: 5. CDR3 in amino acids: CSVLTGVNGYTF. CDR3 coding DNA: TGCAGCGTTTTGACAGGGGTTAATGGCTACACCTTC.

The chain combines TRBV7-2 with TRBJ2-3; 8 nucleotides align to TRBD1. Trimming removed 4 bases from V and 6 bases from J; junction bases left unmatched: 9. This CDR3 comprises 15 residues. The germline V gene has CDR1 SGHTA and CDR2 FQGNSA. The CDR3 sequence: CASSSTGGRRDTQYF. The DNA of the CDR3 is TGTGCCAGCAGCTCCACAGGGGGGAGAAGGGATACGCAGTATTTT. The variable domain in full, with the rest retrieved from reference TRBV7-2 and TRBJ2-3, is GAGVSQSPSNKVTEKGKDVELRCDPISGHTALYWYRQSLGQGLEFLIYFQGNSAPDKSGLPSDRFSAERTGGSVSTLTIQRTQQEDSAVYLCASSSTGGRRDTQYFGPGTRLTVL.

This clonotype came up a few times. The genes are TRBV29-1 and TRBJ1-3; 8 bases are shared with TRBD1. Unmatched junction bases numbered 5, after V lost 7 bases and J lost 0 bases. The CDR3 covers 14 residues. From germline, CDR1 is SQVTM and CDR2 ANQGSEA. The CDR3 loop reads CSAEDRASGNTIYF. CDR3 bases: TGCAGCGCCGAGGACAGGGCCTCTGGAAACACCATATATTTT.